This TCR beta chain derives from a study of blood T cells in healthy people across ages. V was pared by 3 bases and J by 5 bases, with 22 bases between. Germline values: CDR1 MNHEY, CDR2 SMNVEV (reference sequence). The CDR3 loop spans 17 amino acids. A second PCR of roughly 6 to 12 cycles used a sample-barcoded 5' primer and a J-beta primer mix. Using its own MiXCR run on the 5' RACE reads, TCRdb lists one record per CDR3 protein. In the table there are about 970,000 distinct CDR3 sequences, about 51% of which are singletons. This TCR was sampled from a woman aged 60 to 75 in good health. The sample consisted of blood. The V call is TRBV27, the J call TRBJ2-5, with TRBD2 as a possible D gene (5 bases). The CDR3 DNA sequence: TGTGCCAGCAGTTTCAATTGGCGGAGCCCCTCTAGCGAGACCCAGTACTTC. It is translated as CASSFNWRSPSSETQYF.